What follows describes a single TCR beta chain. The source of the sample is a study of blood T cell repertoires in COVID-19. Some clones are missing from TCRdb's copy, which holds only in-frame ones; the method was immunoSEQ multiplex PCR. The sample shows approximately 150,000 clones, approximately 84% of them seen only once. CDR1 LGHDT and CDR2 YNNKEL come from the germline V gene (reference sequence). The CDR3 spans 15 residues. With V trimmed by 1 base and J by 6 bases, 5 bases remained unmatched. Input material: peripheral blood. This TCR was recovered from a woman aged 80 or older with COVID-19, enrolled during active disease. The V and J genes are TRBV3-1 (or the pseudogene TRBV3-2) and TRBJ2-2; TRBD1 agrees at 7 bases. As DNA, the CDR3 is TGTGCCAGCAGCCAAGTACAGGGGTTTGCCGGGGAGCTGTTTTTT. It codes for CASSQVQGFAGELFF.